One sample yielded the 32 T cell receptor beta chains listed below, sequenced in a study of blood T cell repertoires in COVID-19. The repertoire was sequenced with immunoSEQ multiplex PCR; TCRdb's copy has only in-frame clones and lacks some. Of about 150,000 clones in the sample, 78% were seen once. Sample: peripheral blood. These receptors were obtained from a woman of 80 years or more with acute or convalescent COVID-19.

The V and J genes are TRBV30 and TRBJ1-5; 10 bases map to TRBD1. CDR3 length: 15 amino acids. Germline V gives CDR1 GTSNPN, CDR2 SVGIG (reference sequence). V was pared by 2 bases and J by 9 bases, with 10 bases of the junction left unmatched. CDR3 amino acids: CAWSPGGDRGRPQHF. The CDR3 nucleotides are TGTGCCTGGAGTCCGGGGGGGGACAGGGGAAGGCCCCAGCATTTT.

The chain combines TRBV25-1 with TRBJ1-2; D perhaps matches TRBD1 (5 bases). Trimming pared 2 bases from V and 0 bases from J, leaving 13 bases between. This CDR3 spans 16 amino acids. CDR1 and CDR2 (germline): MGHDK, SYGVNS. The CDR3 region is CASSEGGIHTNYGYTF. In DNA form, the CDR3 reads TGTGCCAGCAGTGAAGGGGGGATCCATACTAACTATGGCTACACCTTC.

CDR3 bases: TGTGCCAGTAGTAACAGATACAATGAGCAGTTCTTC. This codes for CASSNRYNEQFF. The rearrangement joins TRBV19 to TRBJ2-1; D unclear. The germline V and J ends were trimmed by 4 bases and 4 bases, with 5 bases remaining between them. The CDR3 sequence is 12 residues long. CDR1 is LNHDA and CDR2 is SQIVND in the germline V gene (reference sequence).

This chain uses TRBV6-5 with TRBJ2-3; tentative D call: TRBD1 (6 bases). The CDR3 is 16 amino acids. CDR1 is MNHEY and CDR2 is SVGAGI in the germline V gene. The V and J ends lost 4 bases and 0 bases respectively, with 14 bases between them. As DNA, the CDR3 is TGTGCCAGCAGTTGGACAGCAACCCCTAGCACAGATACGCAGTATTTT. Translated: CASSWTATPSTDTQYF.

The rearrangement uses TRBV14 and TRBJ1-4; tentative D call: TRBD1 (5 bases). This CDR3 region has 13 residues. Germline V gene lookup returns CDR1 SGHDN and CDR2 FVKESK. V shed 3 bases and J shed 6 bases, with 8 bases lying between them. CDR3 sequence (DNA): TGTGCCAGCAGCCACACAGGCCATGAAAAACTGTTTTTT. It yields the protein CASSHTGHEKLFF.

The chain combines TRBV6-4 with TRBJ1-2; no clear D. Germline V gene sequence: CDR1 MRHNA, CDR2 SNTAGT. The CDR3 covers 14 residues. The V and J ends lost 4 bases and 2 bases respectively, with 11 bases between them. The CDR3 reads CASSVITANYGYTF. The CDR3 region has the DNA TGTGCCAGCAGTGTTATAACCGCGAACTATGGCTACACCTTC.

The rearrangement links TRBV5-1 to TRBJ1-4, with a tentative D call TRBD1 (5 bases). This CDR3 spans 14 amino acids. CDR1 is SGHRS, CDR2 YFSETQ, per germline. V was trimmed by 0 bases and J by 12 bases, leaving 15 bases between them. The CDR3: CASSLAVGGRELFF. Here the CDR3 DNA reads TGCGCCAGCAGCTTGGCCGTCGGCGGCAGGGAACTGTTTTTT.

The V and J genes are TRBV5-6 and TRBJ1-2, with 8 nucleotides matching TRBD1. V lost 6 bases to trimming and J lost 1 base; unmatched junction nucleotides: 5. There are 14 residues in the CDR3. Germline-derived CDR1 and CDR2 are SGHDT and YYEEEE. Written as DNA, the CDR3 is TGTGCCAGCATCCGACAGGGGATTAACTATGGCTACACCTTC. It is translated as CASIRQGINYGYTF. Full variable domain (outside the CDR3, taken from reference TRBV5-6 and TRBJ1-2): DAGVTQSPTHLIKTRGQQVTLRCSPKSGHDTVSWYQQALGQGPQFIFQYYEEEERQRGNFPDRFSGHQFPNYSSELNVNALLLGDSALYLCASIRQGINYGYTFGSGTRLTVV.

The chain uses TRBV11-2 and TRBJ1-1; no firm D call. The CDR3 sequence is 13 residues long. Germline assignment: CDR1 SGHAT and CDR2 FQNNGV. Trimming removed 1 base from V and 1 base from J, with 4 bases in between. The CDR3 protein is CASSLARNTEAFF. The CDR3 bases are TGTGCCAGCAGCTTAGCCAGGAACACTGAAGCTTTCTTT.

The chain combines TRBV2 with TRBJ2-1; 9 bases map to TRBD1. V was clipped by 8 bases and J by 9 bases; unmatched bases: 2. Germline V gives CDR1 SNHLY, CDR2 FYNNEI. CDR3 length: 11 residues. For the CDR3, the DNA is TGTGCCAGCGGACAGGGGTTTGAGCAGTTCTTC. As protein: CASGQGFEQFF. Complete variable domain (other parts from reference TRBV2 and TRBJ2-1): EPEVTQTPSHQVTQMGQEVILRCVPISNHLYFYWYRQILGQKVEFLVSFYNNEISEKSEIFDDQFSVERPDGSNFTLKIRSTKLEDSAMYFCASGQGFEQFFGPGTRLTVL.

The genes are TRBV28 and TRBJ2-1; 11 positions match TRBD2. The CDR3 runs 14 residues. V trimming: 6 bases; J trimming: 4 bases; junction bases outside the gene matches: 2. The germline V gene encodes CDR1 MDHEN and CDR2 SYDVKM. CDR3 coding DNA: TGTGCCAGCAGAAGACTAGCGGGATACAATGAGCAGTTCTTC. Translating it yields CASRRLAGYNEQFF. The entire variable domain, with the rest obtained from reference TRBV28 and TRBJ2-1, is as follows: DVKVTQSSRYLVKRTGEKVFLECVQDMDHENMFWYRQDPGLGLRLIYFSYDVKMKEKGDIPEGYSVSREKKERFSLILESASTNQTSMYLCASRRLAGYNEQFFGPGTRLTVL.

V usage is TRBV10-3 and J usage is TRBJ1-1; D may be TRBD1 (6 bases). The germline V gene encodes CDR1 ENHRY and CDR2 SYGVKD. V was cut by 4 bases and J by 8 bases, with 17 bases left in between. CDR3 length: 14 residues. The CDR3 sequence is CAISVAGVSMEAFF. CDR3 coding DNA: TGTGCCATCAGTGTAGCAGGGGTTTCCATGGAAGCTTTCTTT.

CDR3 protein: CASSAVGLLTSGELFF. The CDR3 DNA sequence: TGTGCCAGCAGCGCCGTAGGACTCCTCACCTCCGGGGAGCTGTTTTTT. The chain recombines TRBV7-2 with TRBJ2-2; D may be TRBD2 (5 bases). The germline CDR1 and CDR2 sequences are SGHTA and FQGNSA. The CDR3 is 16 residues long. Trimming removed 5 bases from V and 6 bases from J, with 19 bases in between.

This chain links TRBV7-8 with TRBJ2-5; the D is unclear. Germline lookup yields CDR1 SGHVS and CDR2 FQNEAQ. The CDR3 totals 11 residues. The V end was cut by 5 bases, the J end by 2 bases, with 3 bases between. CDR3 coding DNA: TGTGCCAGCAGCCCACAAGAGACCCAGTACTTC. Its translation is CASSPQETQYF. The full variable domain, rest sourced from reference TRBV7-8 and TRBJ2-5, is GAGVSQSPRYKVAKRGQDVALRCDPISGHVSLFWYQQALGQGPEFLTYFQNEAQLDKSGLPSDRFFAERPEGSVSTLKIQRTQQEDSAVYLCASSPQETQYFGPGTRLLVL.

CDR3 sequence (DNA): TGTGCCAGCAGCTTGGTAGCGGGGGAGCAGTACTTC. Encoded protein: CASSLVAGEQYF. V is TRBV5-4 and J is TRBJ2-7, with 8 bases that match TRBD2. The germline CDR1 and CDR2 sequences are SGHNT and YYREEE (reference sequence). This CDR3 contains 12 residues. The trim removed 0 bases at V and 7 bases at J, leaving 0 bases unmatched.

This clone occurred a few times. The V call is TRBV28, the J call TRBJ2-3; 7 nucleotides agree with TRBD2. Germline CDR1 and CDR2: MDHEN and SYDVKM. The V gene end was trimmed by 5 bases and the J gene end by 2 bases; junction bases not matched to a gene: 10. The CDR3 has 16 amino acids. This chain's CDR3 is CASSHQGSGYTDTQYF. In DNA, the CDR3 is TGTGCCAGCAGTCACCAGGGTAGCGGGTACACAGATACGCAGTATTTT.

V and J are TRBV29-1 and TRBJ2-5; 15 bases agree with TRBD2. Looked up from germline, CDR1 is SQVTM and CDR2 is ANQGSEA. CDR3 length: 17 residues. J gave up 0 bases and V 5 bases, and 7 bases lay outside the gene matches. CDR3 in amino acids: CSVTRGTSGRNQETQYF. DNA for the CDR3: TGCAGCGTTACTCGAGGGACTAGCGGGAGGAACCAAGAGACCCAGTACTTC.

This clone was detected once. The J gene is TRBJ2-7, the V gene TRBV5-6; maybe TRBD1 (6 bases). CDR3 size: 14 residues. Germline CDR1 reads SGHDT; CDR2 reads YYEEEE. V lost 4 bases, J lost 6 bases, and 17 bases lay in between. The CDR3 protein is CASSQTGFVPEQYF. DNA for the CDR3: TGTGCCAGCAGCCAGACAGGCTTTGTACCCGAGCAGTACTTC.

This clone appeared many times. The genes are TRBV7-6 and TRBJ1-4; possible D gene TRBD1, 5 bases. Trimming took 2 bases from V and 11 from J, leaving 24 bases between them. CDR1 is SGHVS, CDR2 FNYEAQ, per germline. CDR3 length: 17 residues. CDR3 region: CASSLTTPLVGGQKLFF. For the CDR3, the DNA is TGTGCCAGCAGCTTAACCACGCCCCTCGTCGGGGGTCAGAAACTGTTTTTT.

For this clone: This may stem from a read error, because a much larger clone lies one nucleotide away. The rearrangement links TRBV2 to TRBJ1-2; D possibly corresponds to TRBD1 (6 bases). The CDR3 consists of 13 residues. Germline CDR1 SNHLY, CDR2 FYNNEI. V lost 6 bases and J 2 bases, leaving 10 bases between the germline ends. The CDR3 DNA reads as TGTGCCAGCAGCCCCGACAGGAACTATGGCTACACCTTC. Translating it yields CASSPDRNYGYTF.

This clone appeared a few times. CDR3 in DNA: TGTGCCAGTAGAGCGGGAGCGCTGTCTTCGAACACCGGGGAGCTGTTTTTT. Residues: CASRAGALSSNTGELFF. The chain couples TRBV19 to TRBJ2-2; 8 bases are shared with TRBD2. CDR1 is LNHDA and CDR2 is SQIVND in the germline V gene (reference sequence). V lost 6 bases to trimming and J lost 0 bases; unmatched junction nucleotides: 9. This CDR3 is built from 17 residues. Filled out from reference TRBV19 and TRBJ2-2, the complete variable domain reads DGGITQSPKYLFRKEGQNVTLSCEQNLNHDAMYWYRQDPGQGLRLIYYSQIVNDFQKGDIAEGYSVSREKKESFPLTVTSAQKNPTAFYLCASRAGALSSNTGELFFGEGSRLTVL.

The rearrangement joins TRBV7-8 to TRBJ1-5; weak D call: TRBD1 (6 bases). Germline CDR1 is SGHVS and CDR2 is FQNEAQ. The CDR3 runs to 15 residues. V was pared by 3 bases and J by 7 bases, with 16 bases between. Written as DNA, the CDR3 is TGTGCCAGCAGCTTTGGGGGGGCGAAGGGGCAGCCCCAGCATTTT. This sequence encodes CASSFGGAKGQPQHF.

This clone was detected ten times or more. This chain connects TRBV4-1 to TRBJ1-2, with unresolved D. This CDR3 spans 15 amino acids. Germline V gene sequence: CDR1 MGHRA, CDR2 YSYEKL. The ends were cut back, 3 bases at V and 1 base at J, with 12 bases in the middle. In DNA, the CDR3 is TGCGCCAGCAGCCACCCTTACCAGGTTAACTATGGCTACACCTTC. Amino acids: CASSHPYQVNYGYTF.

V and J are TRBV5-5 and TRBJ1-5; 9 bases are a match to TRBD1. J lost 6 bases, V lost 4 bases, and 8 bases had no gene match. The CDR3 loop spans 15 amino acids. Germline CDR1 is SGHKS and CDR2 is YYEKEE (reference sequence). The chain's CDR3 is CASSITGGVGQPQHF. The CDR3, as DNA: TGTGCCAGCAGCATTACAGGGGGCGTTGGTCAGCCCCAGCATTTT.

This clone was picked up one time. This CDR3 is CASSRQAGSYNEQFF. Written as DNA, the CDR3 is TGTGCCAGCAGTAGACAAGCGGGATCCTACAATGAGCAGTTCTTC. The V gene is TRBV11-3, the J gene TRBJ2-1, with 7 nucleotides matching TRBD2. The CDR3 length is 15 residues. Germline CDR1 SGHNT, CDR2 YENEEA. Germline trimming cut 6 bases from V and 1 base from J; bases unmatched to any gene: 6.

The chain employs TRBV9 and TRBJ2-1, with 8 bases fitting TRBD2. In germline, CDR1 is SGDLS, CDR2 YYNGEE. There are 16 residues in the CDR3. The junction had 3 bases not matched to a gene; V was cut back by 1 base and J by 0 bases. CDR3 DNA sequence: TGTGCCAGCAGCGTATTAGCGGGAAACTCCTACAATGAGCAGTTCTTC. Protein sequence: CASSVLAGNSYNEQFF. The whole variable domain, filled in from reference TRBV9 and TRBJ2-1, reads DSGVTQTPKHLITATGQRVTLRCSPRSGDLSVYWYQQSLDQGLQFLIQYYNGEERAKGNILERFSAQQFPDLHSELNLSSLELGDSALYFCASSVLAGNSYNEQFFGPGTRLTVL.

The chain joins TRBV7-8 to TRBJ2-2; 7 bases map to TRBD1. This CDR3 contains 16 residues. Germline V gene data show CDR1 as SGHVS and CDR2 as FQNEAQ. V lost 5 bases to trimming and J lost 1 base; unmatched junction nucleotides: 7. The CDR3 loop is CASSDRVELNTGELFF. The CDR3 DNA is TGTGCCAGCAGCGACAGGGTGGAGTTGAACACCGGGGAGCTGTTTTTT.

This clone has only one observation. The V and J genes are TRBV14 and TRBJ1-6; maybe TRBD1 (6 bases). Germline lookup yields CDR1 SGHDN and CDR2 FVKESK. This CDR3 region has 15 residues. Trimming shortened V by 0 bases and J by 10 bases, and 13 bases separated the two germline ends. The DNA for the CDR3 is TGTGCCAGCAGCCAAGAGCAGGGGCAAGGATCACCCCTCCACTTT. It specifies CASSQEQGQGSPLHF.

The CDR3: CASRTGAQPQHF. CDR3 nucleotide sequence: TGTGCCAGTAGGACAGGGGCTCAGCCCCAGCATTTT. The genes are TRBV12-3 or TRBV12-4 and TRBJ1-5; 9 positions agree with TRBD1. The J segment lost 6 bases and the V segment lost 9 bases, leaving 3 bases of the junction unmatched. There are 12 residues in the CDR3.

This chain connects TRBV5-5 to TRBJ1-2; 8 bases fit TRBD1. The CDR3 runs to 13 residues. V lost 1 base and J lost 7; bases outside the gene matches: 3. Germline V gene lookup returns CDR1 SGHKS and CDR2 YYEKEE (reference sequence). The CDR3 sequence is CASSLQGAGGYTF. The CDR3 nucleotides are TGTGCCAGCAGCTTGCAGGGGGCGGGTGGCTACACCTTC.

This chain links TRBV5-5 with TRBJ2-1; D is uncertain. V was trimmed by 0 bases and J by 3 bases, leaving 7 bases between them. The germline CDR1 and CDR2 sequences are SGHKS and YYEKEE (reference sequence). The length of the CDR3 is 14 residues. CDR3 sequence reads: CASSLGLLYNEQFF. In nucleotides, the CDR3 is TGTGCCAGCAGCTTGGGACTGCTCTACAATGAGCAGTTCTTC.

The chain joins TRBV19 to TRBJ2-2; possibly TRBD2 for D (7 bases). V was shortened by 0 bases and J by 1 base, with 15 bases between the two germline ends. This CDR3 region has 18 residues. Germline V gene data show CDR1 as LNHDA and CDR2 as SQIVND (reference sequence). The CDR3 sequence: CASSIDRGAEGNTGELFF. In DNA, the CDR3 is TGTGCCAGTAGTATAGATCGGGGGGCCGAAGGGAACACCGGGGAGCTGTTTTTT.